The source of this T cell receptor (beta chain) is a study of T cell responses to AZD1222 COVID-19 vaccine (dated by TCRdb to the early 2020s). At the level of the whole study: AZD1222 recipients with second doses at about 4 weeks or about 12 weeks were pooled, because spike-specific TCR depth and breadth did not differ between schedules. A total of 233 trial participants underwent TCR sequencing, of whom 200 to 220 had received two doses of AZD1222 and 26 had received two doses of the MenACWY control vaccine. Trial participants were enrolled into age subgroups of 18-55, 56-69 and 70-plus years, which contained approximately 150, 28 and 58 TCR-sequenced participants, respectively. What the research found in general, with its limitations: In the small 56-69-year group, the increase in depth fell short of significance, most likely because of low power. No day 14 peak-response samples were available, so repertoires were characterized only after the peak T cell response. Epitopes outside the regions mutated in the B.1.351 and B.1.1.7 variants were reportedly recognized by nearly half of the unique spike-specific TCRs. A significant rise in spike-specific TCR breadth and depth was observed after two AZD1222 doses relative to day 0 and relative to MenACWY recipients. Most participants were white British and females outnumbered males, and the authors suggested that clonal diversity may have been underestimated. Conclusions about previously exposed vaccinees are limited, since just six or seven AZD1222 recipients were seropositive for SARS-CoV-2 at baseline. The vaccine-associated CD4 TCRs covered the entire spike protein, and the dominant responses fell in regions 160-218 and 743-854.

The CDR3 regions of human TCRbeta chains were subjected to immunosequencing. Per the source publication's procedure: Repertoire TCRs were checked for matches against a reference library of SARS-CoV-2-specific TCRs that had been generated using the MIRA antigen-specificity platform. Breadth was defined as the fraction of unique TCRs that were SARS-CoV-2-associated. Depth was defined as the fraction of total T cells that were SARS-CoV-2-associated. Using the MIRA data, each spike-specific TCR was assigned both to the spike region to which the TCR was reactive and to a CD4 or CD8 class. Log10-transformed breadth and depth values were compared by one-way ANOVA with Sidak's multiple comparisons tests. TCRdb provides this immuneACCESS table in a form limited to in-frame rearrangements. Some clones are lacking; in checked studies, under half of them reflect an unresolved V gene, and why the rest are absent is not known. The V and J calls and clone size were taken over from that table, and D and trimming were inferred from the DNA. The sample records over 130,000 clones, over 75% of which are singletons. About 4.8% of the sample rests with the top ten.

Reading the label with the study, this specimen's time point is: baseline before first vaccination. Samples from vaccinated people were obtained from the UK trials COV001 and COV002, which included a single-blind randomized controlled phase 2/3 trial of AZD1222 (ChAdOx1 nCoV-19) in healthy adults. For TCRbeta chain sequencing, PBMC samples were collected from trial participants at day 0 and at day 28 after the second dose. Concerning this clone: It lacks a known antigen. No base-level quality is on record; no much larger clone is a single base apart.

Its CDR3 holds 16 amino acids, cysteine through phenylalanine. CDR3 DNA only is kept here, 48 bases in frame from base 1. V is cut back by 0 bases and J by 2 bases, with 7 bases in the junction unmatched. CDR1 and CDR2, per the germline V gene, are SGHRS and YFSETQ. The TCR was taken from an adult in good health. This material consisted of peripheral blood, taken on day 0 of AZD1222 vaccination. The sequence is built from TRBV5-1 and TRBJ2-7; TRBD1 lines up with 8 middle nucleotides. The CDR3 region: CASSLASGQGTYEQYF. Read as DNA, the sequence is TGCGCCAGCAGCTTGGCCTCAGGACAGGGAACCTACGAGCAGTACTTC. When the CDR3 is completed using the reference TRBV5-1 and TRBJ2-7 genes on either side, the full variable domain is KAGVTQTPRYLIKTRGQQVTLSCSPISGHRSVSWYQQTPGQGLQFLFEYFSETQRNKGNFPGRFSGRQFSNSRSEMNVSTLELGDSALYLCASSLASGQGTYEQYFGPGTRLTVT.